This T cell receptor beta chain was found in a study of radiotherapy plus CTLA-4 blockade in lung cancer (dated by TCRdb to 2016 to 2018). Study-wide context: Among the enrolled patients, under 20% had an objective response, and approximately 33% reached disease control.

The CDR1 and CDR2 encoded by the germline V gene are SGHTA and FQGNSA. Trimming accounts for 3 bases at V and 2 bases at J, while the number of junction bases matched to no gene is 4. The CDR3 goes from the cysteine to the phenylalanine over 15 residues. Solely the CDR3 DNA is kept, with 45 bases framed from the first base. Focal radiation therapy combined with CTLA-4 blockade (ipilimumab) was tested in patients with chemo-refractory metastatic non-small-cell lung cancer. As for this clone: Its cognate antigen has yet to be identified. Base quality data are lacking; no much larger clone is found one base away.

Libraries came from the immunoSEQ multiplex PCR assay. TCRdb took over this immuneACCESS table, retaining in-frame rearrangements with V and J assigned. Such tables are incomplete; in checked studies, under half of the missing clones stem from an unresolved V gene, and the remainder is unexplained. This sample is represented by tens of thousands of clones; more than 75% of them were singletons. The ten most abundant clones make up around 8.8% of the sample. What the work shows at the level of the full study, not this receptor alone: Early dynamic changes in blood T cell clones, together with increased serum interferon-beta after radiation, were reported as the strongest predictors of response. After treatment with radiotherapy and ipilimumab, TCR clones that originated in tumors expanded in peripheral blood.

The receptor was derived from a human donor with non-small cell lung cancer who had a complete response to radiotherapy plus ipilimumab. Rearrangement joined TRBV7-2 to TRBJ1-5; 7 middle bases align to TRBD1. Sample: peripheral blood, taken from a patient treated with radiotherapy plus ipilimumab. The sequenced DNA: TGTGCCAGCAGCTTGTACAGGGGAGGCAATCAGCCCCAGCATTTT. Its product reads: CASSLYRGGNQPQHF.